This TCR beta chain was captured by sequencing in a study of beta chain features in type 1 diabetes. Study as a whole: Examination of sorted cells across all samples involved 100 million or so cells.

Study-wide results and caveats: Relative to healthy donors, patients appeared to have naive, central memory and Treg TCRB repertoires that were more similar. Insertions were fewer and deletions more numerous at VDJ junctions in type 1 diabetes patients.

Every bit of the isolated RNA underwent reverse transcription, so sequencing read expressed TCRB transcripts. Sequenced by immunoSEQ multiplex PCR; TCRdb stores in-frame clones only, minus some. The data hold more than 300,000 clones, with over 12% observed a single time. This CDR3 comprises 14 residues. The V gene's germline CDR1 is KGHSH and CDR2 LQKENI. The V gene lost 4 bases and the J gene lost 2 bases, with 9 bases spanning the gap. With respect to this clone: Its antigen is as yet unknown.

The clonotype comes from a woman aged 18-30 years in good health. The material sequenced was naive CD4+ T cells from blood. The J gene is TRBJ1-5, the V gene TRBV18; D not certain. This CDR3 reads CASSRDGGNQPQHF. The CDR3 nucleotides are TGTGCCAGCTCACGCGACGGGGGCAATCAGCCCCAGCATTTT.